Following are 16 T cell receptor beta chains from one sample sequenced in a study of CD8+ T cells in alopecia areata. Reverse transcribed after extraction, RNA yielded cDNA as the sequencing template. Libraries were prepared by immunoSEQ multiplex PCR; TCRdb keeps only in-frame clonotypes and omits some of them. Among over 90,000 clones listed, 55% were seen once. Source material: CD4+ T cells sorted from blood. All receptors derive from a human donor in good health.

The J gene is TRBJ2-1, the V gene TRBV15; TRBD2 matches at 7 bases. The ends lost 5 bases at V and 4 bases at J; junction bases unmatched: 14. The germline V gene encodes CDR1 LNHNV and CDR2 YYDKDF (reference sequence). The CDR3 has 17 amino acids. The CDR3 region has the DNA TGTGCCACCAGCCCCGCGAGCGGGGCGGGCGGGTACAATGAGCAGTTCTTC. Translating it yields CATSPASGAGGYNEQFF. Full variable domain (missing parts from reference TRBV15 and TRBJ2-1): DAMVIQNPRYQVTQFGKPVTLSCSQTLNHNVMYWYQQKSSQAPKLLFHYYDKDFNNEADTPDNFQSRRPNTSFCFLDIRSPGLGDTAMYLCATSPASGAGGYNEQFFGPGTRLTVL.

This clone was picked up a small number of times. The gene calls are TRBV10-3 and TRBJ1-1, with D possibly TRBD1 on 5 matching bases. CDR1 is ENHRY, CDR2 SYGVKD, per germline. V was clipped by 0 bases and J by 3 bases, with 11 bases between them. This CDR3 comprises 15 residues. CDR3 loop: CAISESKGKDTEAFF. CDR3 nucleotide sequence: TGTGCCATCAGTGAGTCAAAGGGGAAGGACACTGAAGCTTTCTTT.

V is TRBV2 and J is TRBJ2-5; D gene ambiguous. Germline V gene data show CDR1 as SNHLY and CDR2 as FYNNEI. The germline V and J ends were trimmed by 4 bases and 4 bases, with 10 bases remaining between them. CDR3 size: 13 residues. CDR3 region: CASSVEGTETQYF. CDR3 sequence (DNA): TGTGCCAGCAGTGTGGAAGGAACAGAGACCCAGTACTTC.

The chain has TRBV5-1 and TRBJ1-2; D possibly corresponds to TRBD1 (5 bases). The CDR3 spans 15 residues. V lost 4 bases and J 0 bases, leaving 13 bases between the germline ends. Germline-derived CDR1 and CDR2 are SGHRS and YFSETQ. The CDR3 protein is CASSTGTEPNYGYTF. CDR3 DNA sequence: TGCGCCAGCAGCACTGGGACGGAACCTAACTATGGCTACACCTTC.

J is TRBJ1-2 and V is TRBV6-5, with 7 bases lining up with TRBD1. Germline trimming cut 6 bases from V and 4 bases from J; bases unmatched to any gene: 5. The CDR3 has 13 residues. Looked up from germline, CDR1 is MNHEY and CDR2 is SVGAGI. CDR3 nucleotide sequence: TGTGCCAGCAGCCAAGGACAGGCCTATGGCTACACCTTC. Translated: CASSQGQAYGYTF.

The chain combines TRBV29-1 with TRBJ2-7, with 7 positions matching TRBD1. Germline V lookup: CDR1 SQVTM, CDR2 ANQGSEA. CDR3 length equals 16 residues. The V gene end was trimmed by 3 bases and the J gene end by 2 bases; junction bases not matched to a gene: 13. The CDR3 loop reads CSVERGRDREAYEQYF. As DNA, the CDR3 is TGCAGCGTTGAGAGGGGTCGGGACAGAGAAGCCTACGAGCAGTACTTC.

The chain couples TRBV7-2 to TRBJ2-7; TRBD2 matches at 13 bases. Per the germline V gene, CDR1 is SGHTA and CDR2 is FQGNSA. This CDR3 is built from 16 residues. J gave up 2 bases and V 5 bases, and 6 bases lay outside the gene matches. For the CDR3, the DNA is TGTGCCAGCAGCAAGGGACTAGCGGGGCAAACCTACGAGCAGTACTTC. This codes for CASSKGLAGQTYEQYF. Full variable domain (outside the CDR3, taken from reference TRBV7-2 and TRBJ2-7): GAGVSQSPSNKVTEKGKDVELRCDPISGHTALYWYRQSLGQGLEFLIYFQGNSAPDKSGLPSDRFSAERTGGSVSTLTIQRTQQEDSAVYLCASSKGLAGQTYEQYFGPGTRLTVT.

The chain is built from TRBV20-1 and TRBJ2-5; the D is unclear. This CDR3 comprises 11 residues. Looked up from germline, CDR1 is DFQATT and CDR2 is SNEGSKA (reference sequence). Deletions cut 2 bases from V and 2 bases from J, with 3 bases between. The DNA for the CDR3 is TGCAGTGCTAGACAGCAAGAGACCCAGTACTTC. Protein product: CSARQQETQYF.

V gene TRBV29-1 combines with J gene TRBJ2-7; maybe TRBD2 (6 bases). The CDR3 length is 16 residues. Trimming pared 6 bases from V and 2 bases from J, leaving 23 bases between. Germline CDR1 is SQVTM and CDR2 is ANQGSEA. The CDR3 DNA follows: TGCAGCGTAGCGTCTACTAGGGCGGGACTGACCTACGAGCAGTACTTC. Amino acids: CSVASTRAGLTYEQYF.

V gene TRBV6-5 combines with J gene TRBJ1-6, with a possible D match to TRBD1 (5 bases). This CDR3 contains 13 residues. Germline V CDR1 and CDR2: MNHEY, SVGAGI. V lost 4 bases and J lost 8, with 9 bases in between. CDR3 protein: CASSWQGDSPLHF. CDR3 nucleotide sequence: TGTGCCAGCAGTTGGCAGGGAGATTCACCCCTCCACTTT.

CDR3 in amino acids: CASSPGRGTGELFF. The CDR3 nucleotides are TGCGCCAGCAGTCCGGGTCGAGGGACCGGGGAGCTGTTTTTT. This sequence joins TRBV5-1 and TRBJ2-2, with D possibly being TRBD2 (5 bases). The CDR3 has 14 amino acids. The germline CDR1 and CDR2 sequences are SGHRS and YFSETQ. The V end was cut by 5 bases, the J end by 5 bases, with 13 bases between.

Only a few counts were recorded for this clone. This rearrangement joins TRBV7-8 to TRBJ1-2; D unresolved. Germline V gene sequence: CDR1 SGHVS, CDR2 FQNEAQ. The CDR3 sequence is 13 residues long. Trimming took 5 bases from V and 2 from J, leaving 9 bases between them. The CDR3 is CASSPTVNYGYTF. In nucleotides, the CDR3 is TGTGCCAGCAGCCCGACCGTCAACTATGGCTACACCTTC.

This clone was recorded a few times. Written as DNA, the CDR3 is TGTGCCAGCAGTTATTTGGCAGGGGTCGAGACCCAGTACTTC. Protein sequence: CASSYLAGVETQYF. V is TRBV6-5 and J is TRBJ2-5; possibly TRBD1 for D (6 bases). Deletions cut 3 bases from V and 5 bases from J, with 13 bases between. Germline-derived CDR1 and CDR2 are MNHEY and SVGAGI. This CDR3 has 14 amino acids.

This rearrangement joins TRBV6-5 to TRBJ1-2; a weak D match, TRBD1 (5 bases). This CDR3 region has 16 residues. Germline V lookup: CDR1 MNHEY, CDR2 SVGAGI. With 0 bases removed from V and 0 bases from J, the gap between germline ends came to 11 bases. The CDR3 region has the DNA TGTGCCAGCAGTTACTCGCCGACAGTTACTAACTATGGCTACACCTTC. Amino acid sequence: CASSYSPTVTNYGYTF.

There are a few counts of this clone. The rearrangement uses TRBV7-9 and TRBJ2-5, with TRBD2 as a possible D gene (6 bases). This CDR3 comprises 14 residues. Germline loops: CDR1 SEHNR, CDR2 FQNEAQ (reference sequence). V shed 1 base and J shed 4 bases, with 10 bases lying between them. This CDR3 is CASSLGGVGETQYF. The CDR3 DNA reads TGTGCCAGCAGCTTAGGCGGGGTTGGAGAGACCCAGTACTTC.

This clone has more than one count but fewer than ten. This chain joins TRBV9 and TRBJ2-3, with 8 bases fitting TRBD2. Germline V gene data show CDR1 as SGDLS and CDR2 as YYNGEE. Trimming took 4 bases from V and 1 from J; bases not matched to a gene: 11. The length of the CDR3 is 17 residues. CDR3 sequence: CASSPRKTSVGTDTQYF. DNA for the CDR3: TGTGCCAGCAGCCCCCGGAAGACTAGCGTTGGCACAGATACGCAGTATTTT. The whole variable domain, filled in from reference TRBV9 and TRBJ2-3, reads DSGVTQTPKHLITATGQRVTLRCSPRSGDLSVYWYQQSLDQGLQFLIQYYNGEERAKGNILERFSAQQFPDLHSELNLSSLELGDSALYFCASSPRKTSVGTDTQYFGPGTRLTVL.